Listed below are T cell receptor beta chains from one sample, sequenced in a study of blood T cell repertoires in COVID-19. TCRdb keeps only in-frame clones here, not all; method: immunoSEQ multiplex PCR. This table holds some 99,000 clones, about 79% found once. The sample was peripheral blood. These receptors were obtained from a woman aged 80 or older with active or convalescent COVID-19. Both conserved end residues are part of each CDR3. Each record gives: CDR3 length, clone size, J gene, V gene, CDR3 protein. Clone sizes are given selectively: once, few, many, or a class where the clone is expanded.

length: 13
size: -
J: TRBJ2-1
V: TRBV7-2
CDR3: CASSWLAGGEQFF

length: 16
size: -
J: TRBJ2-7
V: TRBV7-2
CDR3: CASSLAGAPIYYEQYF

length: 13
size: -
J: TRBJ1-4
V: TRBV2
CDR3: CASKGNTNEKLFF

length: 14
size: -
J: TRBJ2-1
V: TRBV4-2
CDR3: CASSPRTNPNEQFF

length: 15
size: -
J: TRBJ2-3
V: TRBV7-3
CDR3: CASSKLAGAADTQYF

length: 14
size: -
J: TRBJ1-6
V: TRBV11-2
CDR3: CASSLDRVVSPLHF

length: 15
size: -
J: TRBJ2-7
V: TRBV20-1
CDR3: CSASLLAGGRLEQYF

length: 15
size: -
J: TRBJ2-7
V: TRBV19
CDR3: CASSIAGQDSYEQYF

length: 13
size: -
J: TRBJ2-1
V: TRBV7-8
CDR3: CASSYLAATGQFF

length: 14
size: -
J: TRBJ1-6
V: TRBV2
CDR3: CASSAGQTNSPLHF

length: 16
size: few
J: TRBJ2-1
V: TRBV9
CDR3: CASSVGPAGSSNEQFF

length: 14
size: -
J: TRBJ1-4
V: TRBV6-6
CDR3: CASSLRQFNEKLFF

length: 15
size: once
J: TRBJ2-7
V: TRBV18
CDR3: CASSQGLAEIYEQYF

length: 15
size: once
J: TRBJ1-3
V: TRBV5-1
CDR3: CASSQFRGSGNTIYF

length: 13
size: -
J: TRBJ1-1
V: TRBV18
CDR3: CASSPRTADEAFF

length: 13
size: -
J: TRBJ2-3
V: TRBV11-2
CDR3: CASNSVLVDTQYF

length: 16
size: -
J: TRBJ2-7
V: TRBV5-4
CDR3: CASSQAQLAGPYEQYF

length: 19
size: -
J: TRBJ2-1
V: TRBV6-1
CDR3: CASSEVVVGLAGVYNEQFF

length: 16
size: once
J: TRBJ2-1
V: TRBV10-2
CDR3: CASSERTGGSYNEQFF

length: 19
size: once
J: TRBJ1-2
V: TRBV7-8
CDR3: CASSLAWAGDRVGPYGYTF

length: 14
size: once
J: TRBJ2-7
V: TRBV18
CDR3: CASSPNRANYEQYF

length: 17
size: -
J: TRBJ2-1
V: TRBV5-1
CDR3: CASSLMGLGGTYNEQFF

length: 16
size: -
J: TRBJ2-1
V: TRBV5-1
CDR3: CASSLGQGASYNEQFF